The 18 T cell receptor beta chains listed next were all sequenced from one sample in a study of blood T cell repertoires in COVID-19. Generated by immunoSEQ multiplex PCR, the TCRdb table keeps only in-frame clones and is missing some. This table holds around 30,000 clones, approximately 91% found once. The sequencing sample was made of peripheral blood. The receptors come from a man aged 55 to 70 with acute or convalescent COVID-19.

This clone has a single count. The V call is TRBV6-1, the J call TRBJ2-7; 7 nucleotides match TRBD2. The CDR3 totals 16 residues. Trimming cost V 2 bases and J 2 bases; bases outside gene matches: 9. CDR1 and CDR2 from the germline V gene are MNHNS and SASEGT. The chain's CDR3 is CASSERWGGRAYEQYF. DNA of the CDR3: TGTGCCAGCAGTGAAAGGTGGGGGGGACGGGCCTACGAGCAGTACTTC.

The chain links TRBV18 to TRBJ1-4, with a weak D call TRBD1 (5 bases). Germline V lookup: CDR1 KGHSH, CDR2 LQKENI. Deletions cut 4 bases from V and 7 bases from J, with 13 bases between. This CDR3 is 14 amino acids long. The CDR3 DNA is TGTGCCAGCTCACTGCAGGGTAGTGGTGAAAAACTGTTTTTT. This sequence encodes CASSLQGSGEKLFF.

This clone was recorded once. CDR3 amino acids: CATRGTGRDYGYTF. In DNA form, the CDR3 reads TGTGCCACTAGGGGGACAGGCCGAGACTATGGCTACACCTTC. The chain has TRBV19 and TRBJ1-2; 8 bases fit TRBD1. CDR1 is LNHDA and CDR2 is SQIVND in the germline V gene (reference sequence). The CDR3 has 14 residues. The junction had 10 bases not matched to a gene; V was cut back by 10 bases and J by 3 bases.

A single count supports this clone. The rearrangement joins TRBV28 to TRBJ1-1; the D is unclear. Trimming took off 3 bases at V and 1 base at J, with 9 bases between the two ends. CDR1 and CDR2 (germline): MDHEN, SYDVKM. The CDR3 extends over 14 amino acids. The DNA for the CDR3 is TGTGCCAGCAGTTTTCTCTCGGGGAACACTGAAGCTTTCTTT. It encodes CASSFLSGNTEAFF.

This chain links TRBV4-2 with TRBJ1-6; D not certain. Germline V gives CDR1 LGHNA, CDR2 YNFKEQ. The CDR3 length is 14 residues. Deletions cut 4 bases from V and 10 bases from J, with 14 bases between. The CDR3 spells CASSRRGSGSPLHF. The DNA of the CDR3 is TGTGCCAGCAGCCGTCGGGGATCCGGGTCACCCCTCCACTTT.

CDR3 sequence reads: CASSIRTGGLNTEAFF. As DNA, the CDR3 is TGTGCCAGTAGTATCCGGACAGGGGGCTTGAACACTGAAGCTTTCTTT. The chain carries TRBV19 and TRBJ1-1, with TRBD1 matching 11 bases. Germline values: CDR1 LNHDA, CDR2 SQIVND (reference sequence). The CDR3 totals 16 residues. V shed 3 bases and J 0 bases; nucleotides not matched to a gene: 3.

The V call is TRBV7-2, the J call TRBJ2-3; D is uncertain. Germline loops: CDR1 SGHTA, CDR2 FQGNSA. The V end was cut by 10 bases, the J end by 0 bases, with 8 bases between. The CDR3 is 12 amino acids. CDR3 sequence: CATTSSTDTQYF. The CDR3 bases are TGTGCCACCACTTCTAGCACAGATACGCAGTATTTT.

The chain carries TRBV4-1 and TRBJ1-2, with a weak D call TRBD1 (5 bases). Trimming took off 3 bases at V and 4 bases at J, with 12 bases between the two ends. This CDR3 spans 14 amino acids. Germline values: CDR1 MGHRA, CDR2 YSYEKL. CDR3 in DNA: TGCGCCAGCAGCCACCAGGGAATCTCCTATGGCTACACCTTC. Its translation is CASSHQGISYGYTF.

The chain couples TRBV7-3 to TRBJ1-1; D is uncertain. V was trimmed by 4 bases and J by 7 bases, leaving 10 bases between them. This CDR3 contains 12 residues. Germline loops: CDR1 SGHTA, CDR2 FQGTGA. CDR3 protein: CASSSPSGEAFF. The CDR3 bases are TGTGCCAGCAGCTCCCCTTCGGGTGAAGCTTTCTTT.

The chain has TRBV19 and TRBJ2-7, with D possibly matching TRBD1 (7 bases). Trimming stripped 4 bases from V and 0 bases from J, with 10 bases between. Germline V gives CDR1 LNHDA, CDR2 SQIVND (reference sequence). The CDR3 contains 14 residues. The CDR3 nucleotides read TGTGCCAGTAGTACAGGGGGGACCTCCTACGAGCAGTACTTC. As protein: CASSTGGTSYEQYF. The full variable domain, with the rest looked up from reference TRBV19 and TRBJ2-7, is DGGITQSPKYLFRKEGQNVTLSCEQNLNHDAMYWYRQDPGQGLRLIYYSQIVNDFQKGDIAEGYSVSREKKESFPLTVTSAQKNPTAFYLCASSTGGTSYEQYFGPGTRLTVT.

The chain carries TRBV24-1 and TRBJ2-7; 8 bases match TRBD1. V was pared by 8 bases and J by 6 bases, with 11 bases of the junction left unmatched. Germline values: CDR1 KGHDR, CDR2 SFDVKD. The length of the CDR3 is 14 residues. CDR3 coding DNA: TGTGCCACCACCCCTAGACAGGGGCGGCTCGAGCAGTACTTC. As protein: CATTPRQGRLEQYF.

This chain uses TRBV2 with TRBJ1-3; D might be TRBD1 (5 bases). V was clipped by 8 bases and J by 0 bases, with 8 bases between them. This CDR3 region has 13 residues. In germline, CDR1 is SNHLY, CDR2 FYNNEI. CDR3: CASAQGSGNTIYF. Written as DNA, the CDR3 is TGTGCCAGCGCCCAGGGCTCTGGAAACACCATATATTTT.

The CDR3 bases are TGTGCCAGCAGGTTCTACAGGGACGGAGTTTCACCCCTCCACTTT. Protein sequence: CASRFYRDGVSPLHF. The chain combines TRBV6-5 with TRBJ1-6; possible D gene TRBD1, 6 bases. From germline, CDR1 is MNHEY and CDR2 SVGAGI. With 6 bases removed from V and 9 bases from J, the gap between germline ends came to 18 bases. This CDR3 has 15 amino acids.

V and J are TRBV5-1 and TRBJ1-1, with D possibly matching TRBD1 (5 bases). Between the trimmed V and J ends, which lost 4 bases and 1 base, there was a span of 14 bases. Germline V gene data show CDR1 as SGHRS and CDR2 as YFSETQ. The CDR3 is made up of 15 amino acids. Written as DNA, the CDR3 is TGCGCCAGCAGCATCCAGGGTTTAACGAACACTGAAGCTTTCTTT. Residues: CASSIQGLTNTEAFF.

The gene calls are TRBV29-1 and TRBJ1-4, with D unresolved. V was clipped by 5 bases and J by 4 bases, with 14 bases between them. CDR3 length equals 14 residues. Germline values: CDR1 SQVTM, CDR2 ANQGSEA. This chain's CDR3 is CSVTFLGRNEKLFF. DNA of the CDR3: TGCAGCGTTACGTTCCTGGGCCGTAATGAAAAACTGTTTTTT.

This clone was detected once. The chain employs TRBV6-5 and TRBJ2-7; 7 bases agree with TRBD2. After removal of 7 bases from V and 3 bases from J, the junction contained 9 bases not matched to a gene. This CDR3 contains 14 residues. The germline V gene has CDR1 MNHEY and CDR2 SVGAGI. The CDR3 nucleotides are TGTGCCAGCAAACGGTTGGCGGGAGTCTACGAGCAGTACTTC. As protein: CASKRLAGVYEQYF.

The chain couples TRBV18 to TRBJ2-6, with 9 nucleotides matching TRBD1. CDR1 is KGHSH and CDR2 is LQKENI in the germline V gene. Trimming at V came to 3 bases and at J to 1 base, leaving 7 bases not matched to a gene. The CDR3 totals 18 residues. CDR3 DNA sequence: TGTGCCAGCTCACCTGGACAGGGGCAATTTTCTGGGGCCAACGTCCTGACTTTC. This gives the protein CASSPGQGQFSGANVLTF.

The chain uses TRBV11-3 and TRBJ1-2; D call uncertain. V lost 2 bases and J 1 base, leaving 14 bases between the germline ends. The CDR3 contains 16 residues. The V gene's germline CDR1 is SGHNT and CDR2 YENEEA. The CDR3 coding sequence is TGTGCCAGCAGCTTAACATTCCCGGGGTTTAACTATGGCTACACCTTC. Encoded protein: CASSLTFPGFNYGYTF.